This TCR beta chain originates from a study of breast tumors, draining lymph nodes, adjacent tissues. Regarding this clonotype: Its antigen is as yet unknown. One end of the junction fails to match germline, which may point to a read error.

The study's findings and limits: Luminal-like breast cancer showed significantly higher tumor–nontumor repertoire similarity than basal-like.

Samples came from axillary lymph nodes draining the breast cancer. Germline CDR1 reads SGHKS; CDR2 reads YYEKEE (reference sequence). The CDR3 length is 16 residues. TCRdb independently ran MiXCR on the multiplex PCR reads; one entry per CDR3 protein. The data contain about 180,000 distinct CDR3 sequences, approximately 30% of them singletons. Specimen: axillary lymph node tissue. The receptor was derived from a female donor with breast cancer. Some clones in this sample may be carry-over from other donors' samples. The J gene is TRBJ1-4, the V gene TRBV5-5; 8 nucleotides align to TRBD1. The CDR3 region is CASTLPSGTGFKKLFF. The CDR3 coding sequence is TGTGCCAGCACCCTCCCCTCCGGGACAGGCTTTAAAAAGCTGTTTTTT. Full variable domain (remainder filled in from reference TRBV5-5 and TRBJ1-4): DAGVTQSPTHLIKTRGQQVTLRCSPISGHKSVSWYQQVLGQGPQFIFQYYEKEERGRGNFPDRFSARQFPNYSSELNVNALLLGDSALYLCASTLPSGTGFKKLFFGSGTQLSVL.